This TCR beta chain was sequenced for a study of control samples from healthy donors and cancer patients. Sequencing used immunoSEQ multiplex PCR; TCRdb keeps in-frame clones, though not all of them. The data show over 120,000 clones, around 92% seen once. CDR3 length: 13 residues. Trimming removed 3 bases at V and 8 bases at J, with 14 bases between. CDR1 and CDR2 from the germline V gene are GTSNPN and SVGIG (reference sequence). Sequenced material: blood. This TCR came from a man in his thirties or forties in good health. This chain connects TRBV30 to TRBJ2-1; D is uncertain. The CDR3 DNA reads as TGTGCCTGGAGCGCACGAGTAAAGGATGAGCAGTTCTTC. It encodes CAWSARVKDEQFF.